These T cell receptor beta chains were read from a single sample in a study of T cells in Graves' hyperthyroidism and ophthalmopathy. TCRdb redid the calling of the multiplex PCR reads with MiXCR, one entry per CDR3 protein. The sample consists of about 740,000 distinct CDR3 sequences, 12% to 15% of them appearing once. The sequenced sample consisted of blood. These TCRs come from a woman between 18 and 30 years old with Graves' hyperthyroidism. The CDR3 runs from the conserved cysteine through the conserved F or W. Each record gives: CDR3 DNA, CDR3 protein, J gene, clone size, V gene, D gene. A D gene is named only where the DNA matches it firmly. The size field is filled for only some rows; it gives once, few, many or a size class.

CDR3nt: TGTGCCAGCACCCGGACTAGCGGGCTTGAGCAGTTCTTC
CDR3aa: CASTRTSGLEQFF
j_gene: TRBJ2-1
abundance: many
v_gene: TRBV7-2
d_gene: TRBD2

CDR3nt: TGTGCCAGCTCACCACAGGGAGCTAATGAAAAACTGTTTTTT
CDR3aa: CASSPQGANEKLFF
j_gene: TRBJ1-4
abundance: .
v_gene: TRBV18
d_gene: .

CDR3nt: TGTGCCAGCTCACAAATGGCCGGGGCAGAAGAGACCCAGTACTTC
CDR3aa: CASSQMAGAEETQYF
j_gene: TRBJ2-5
abundance: many
v_gene: TRBV18
d_gene: .

CDR3nt: TGCGCCAGCAGCCAATTGGGAGAAGCTTTCTTT
CDR3aa: CASSQLGEAFF
j_gene: TRBJ1-1
abundance: once
v_gene: TRBV4-3
d_gene: .

CDR3nt: TGTGCCAGCAACACGGGGGAGCAGTACTTC
CDR3aa: CASNTGEQYF
j_gene: TRBJ2-7
abundance: .
v_gene: TRBV6-1
d_gene: .

CDR3nt: TGTGCCAGCAGTCGGACAGGGGGCGCGAGTCAGCCCCAGCATTTT
CDR3aa: CASSRTGGASQPQHF
j_gene: TRBJ1-5
abundance: many
v_gene: TRBV2
d_gene: TRBD1

CDR3nt: TGCAGTGCTACCACATTCTACGAGCAGTACTTC
CDR3aa: CSATTFYEQYF
j_gene: TRBJ2-7
abundance: many
v_gene: TRBV20-1
d_gene: .

CDR3nt: TGTGCCAGCAGTGAAGGAGCGAGTAATGAGCAGTTCTTC
CDR3aa: CASSEGASNEQFF
j_gene: TRBJ2-1
abundance: few
v_gene: TRBV6-4
d_gene: .

CDR3nt: TGTGCCAGCAGCTTAGATAGGAACACCGGGGAGCTGTTTTTT
CDR3aa: CASSLDRNTGELFF
j_gene: TRBJ2-2
abundance: many
v_gene: TRBV7-8
d_gene: .

CDR3nt: TGCAGTGCTGGCGGTTACGAGCAGTACTTC
CDR3aa: CSAGGYEQYF
j_gene: TRBJ2-7
abundance: many
v_gene: TRBV20-1
d_gene: .

CDR3nt: TGTGCCAGCAGCCGTCAAGAGACCCAGTACTTC
CDR3aa: CASSRQETQYF
j_gene: TRBJ2-5
abundance: many
v_gene: TRBV5-1
d_gene: .

CDR3nt: TGTGCCAGTAGTATTTTAGGAGCTGTTGAGCAGTTCTTC
CDR3aa: CASSILGAVEQFF
j_gene: TRBJ2-1
abundance: .
v_gene: TRBV19
d_gene: .

CDR3nt: TGTGCCAGCAGCCCGACAAGGGGGGGGAGCTATGGCTACACCTTC
CDR3aa: CASSPTRGGSYGYTF
j_gene: TRBJ1-2
abundance: many
v_gene: TRBV7-8
d_gene: .

CDR3nt: TGTGCCAGCAGGCACTACTCCGGGACAGGGGGCTACGAGCAGTACTTC
CDR3aa: CASRHYSGTGGYEQYF
j_gene: TRBJ2-7
abundance: .
v_gene: TRBV7-9
d_gene: TRBD1

CDR3nt: TGCAGTGCTAGAGATCGGATTAAACCTCAAGAGACCCAGTACTTC
CDR3aa: CSARDRIKPQETQYF
j_gene: TRBJ2-5
abundance: many
v_gene: TRBV20-1
d_gene: .

CDR3nt: TGTGCCAGCGGGCCTAGGCAGCCCCAGCATTTT
CDR3aa: CASGPRQPQHF
j_gene: TRBJ1-5
abundance: .
v_gene: TRBV6-1
d_gene: .

CDR3nt: TGTGCCAGCAGGGAAAGCAATCAGCCCCAGCATTTT
CDR3aa: CASRESNQPQHF
j_gene: TRBJ1-5
abundance: many
v_gene: TRBV6-1
d_gene: .

CDR3nt: TGTGCCAGCAGTTTTAGCAGGTCGCTCTATGGCTACACCTTC
CDR3aa: CASSFSRSLYGYTF
j_gene: TRBJ1-2
abundance: .
v_gene: TRBV12-3/TRBV12-4
d_gene: .

CDR3nt: TGCAGTGCTAGGGGGGGGGCGGGAGAGACCCAGTACTTC
CDR3aa: CSARGGAGETQYF
j_gene: TRBJ2-5
abundance: .
v_gene: TRBV20-1
d_gene: .

CDR3nt: TGTGCCAGCAGTTTATCAGGGTACGGTCAGCCCCAGCATTTT
CDR3aa: CASSLSGYGQPQHF
j_gene: TRBJ1-5
abundance: many
v_gene: TRBV27
d_gene: .